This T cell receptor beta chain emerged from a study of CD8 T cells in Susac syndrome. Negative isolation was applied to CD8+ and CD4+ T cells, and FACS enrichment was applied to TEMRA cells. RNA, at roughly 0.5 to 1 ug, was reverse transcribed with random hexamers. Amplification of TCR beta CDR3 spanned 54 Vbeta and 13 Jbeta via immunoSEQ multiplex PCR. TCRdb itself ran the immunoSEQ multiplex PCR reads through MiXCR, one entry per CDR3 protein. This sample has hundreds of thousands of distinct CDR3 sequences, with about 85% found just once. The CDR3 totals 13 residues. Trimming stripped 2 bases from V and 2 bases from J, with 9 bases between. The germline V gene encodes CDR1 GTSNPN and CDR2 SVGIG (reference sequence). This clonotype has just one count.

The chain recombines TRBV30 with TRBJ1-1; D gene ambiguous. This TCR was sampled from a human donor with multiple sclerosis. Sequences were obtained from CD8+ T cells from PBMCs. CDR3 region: CAWSPDGNTEAFF. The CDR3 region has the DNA TGTGCCTGGAGTCCGGACGGAAACACTGAAGCTTTCTTT.